This T cell receptor (beta chain) comes out of a study of post-analysis software for immune sequencing data. Findings and caveats of the study: Roughly five TRBV segments, including TRBV5-6, TRBV5-1 and TRBV20-1, were more frequent in patients than controls.

Notes on this clonotype: Its antigen is as yet unknown.

The library was made from cDNA and included unique molecular identifiers. One entry per CDR3 protein results from TCRdb running MiXCR on the PCR reads. The table lists a few hundred thousand distinct CDR3 sequences, roughly 45% of them singletons. CDR3 length equals 13 residues. CDR1 and CDR2 from the germline V gene are SQVTM and ANQGSEA. V was clipped by 3 bases and J by 10 bases, with 18 bases between them. This TCR came from a girl under 18 with multiple sclerosis. Specimen: blood. This chain connects TRBV29-1 to TRBJ1-1; D possibly corresponds to TRBD1 (6 bases). The DNA for the CDR3 is TGCAGCGTTGAGATCCCCGGGGGCGTAGGAGCTTTCTTT. Its translation: CSVEIPGGVGAFF.